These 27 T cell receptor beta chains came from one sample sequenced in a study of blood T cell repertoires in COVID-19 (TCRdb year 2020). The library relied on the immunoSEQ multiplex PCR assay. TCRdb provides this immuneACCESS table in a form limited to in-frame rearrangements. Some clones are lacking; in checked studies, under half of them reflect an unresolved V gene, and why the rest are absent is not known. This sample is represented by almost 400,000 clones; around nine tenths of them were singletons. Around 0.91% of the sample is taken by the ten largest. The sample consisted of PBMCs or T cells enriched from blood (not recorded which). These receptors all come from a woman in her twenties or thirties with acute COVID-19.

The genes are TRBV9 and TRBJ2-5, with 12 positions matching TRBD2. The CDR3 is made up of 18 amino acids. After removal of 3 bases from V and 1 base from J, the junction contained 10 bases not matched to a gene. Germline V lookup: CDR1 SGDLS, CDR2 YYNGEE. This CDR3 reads CASSEHMTSGGLQETQYF. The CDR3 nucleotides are TGTGCCAGCAGCGAGCACATGACTAGCGGGGGACTCCAAGAGACCCAGTACTTC.

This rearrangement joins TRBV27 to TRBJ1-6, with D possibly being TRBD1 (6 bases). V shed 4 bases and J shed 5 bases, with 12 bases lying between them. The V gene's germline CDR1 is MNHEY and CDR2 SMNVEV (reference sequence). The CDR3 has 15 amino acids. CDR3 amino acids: CASSSGQFNNSPLHF. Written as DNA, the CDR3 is TGTGCCAGCAGTTCAGGACAGTTTAATAATTCACCCCTCCACTTT.

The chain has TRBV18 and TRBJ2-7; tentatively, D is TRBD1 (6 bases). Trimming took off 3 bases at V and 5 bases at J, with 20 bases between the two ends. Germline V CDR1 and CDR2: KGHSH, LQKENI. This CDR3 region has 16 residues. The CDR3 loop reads CASSPTSGVLRDEQYF. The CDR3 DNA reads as TGTGCCAGCTCACCCACCTCAGGGGTATTACGGGACGAGCAGTACTTC.

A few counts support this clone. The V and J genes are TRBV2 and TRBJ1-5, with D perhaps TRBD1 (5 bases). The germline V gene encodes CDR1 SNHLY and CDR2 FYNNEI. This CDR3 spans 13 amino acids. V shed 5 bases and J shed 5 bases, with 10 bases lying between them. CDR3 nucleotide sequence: TGTGCCAGCAGTCGCAGGGCGGATCAGCCCCAGCATTTT. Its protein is CASSRRADQPQHF.

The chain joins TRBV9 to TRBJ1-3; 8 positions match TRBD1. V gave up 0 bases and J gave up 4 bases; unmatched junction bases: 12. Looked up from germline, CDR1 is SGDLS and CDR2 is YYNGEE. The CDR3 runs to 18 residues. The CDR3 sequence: CASSVGALGTGGGNTIYF. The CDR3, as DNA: TGTGCCAGCAGCGTAGGCGCCTTAGGGACAGGAGGAGGAAACACCATATATTTT.

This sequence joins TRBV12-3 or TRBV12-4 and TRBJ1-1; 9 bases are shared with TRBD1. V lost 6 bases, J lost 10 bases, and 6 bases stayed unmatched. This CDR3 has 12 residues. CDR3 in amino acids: CASRYRGRAAFF. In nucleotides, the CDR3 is TGTGCCAGCAGGTACAGGGGGCGCGCAGCTTTCTTT.

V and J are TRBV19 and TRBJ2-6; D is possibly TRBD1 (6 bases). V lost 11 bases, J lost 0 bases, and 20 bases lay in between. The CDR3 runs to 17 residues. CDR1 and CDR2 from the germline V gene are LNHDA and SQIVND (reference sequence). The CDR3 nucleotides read TGTGCCTCCTCTAGAGGCCAGGGGAACTCTGGGGCCAACGTCCTGACTTTC. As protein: CASSRGQGNSGANVLTF.

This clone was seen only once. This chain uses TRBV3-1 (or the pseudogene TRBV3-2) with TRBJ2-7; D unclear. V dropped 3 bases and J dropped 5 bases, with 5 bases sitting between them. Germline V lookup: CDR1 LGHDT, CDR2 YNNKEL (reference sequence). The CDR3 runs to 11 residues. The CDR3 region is CASSHLDEQYF. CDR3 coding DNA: TGTGCCAGCAGCCATCTAGACGAGCAGTACTTC.

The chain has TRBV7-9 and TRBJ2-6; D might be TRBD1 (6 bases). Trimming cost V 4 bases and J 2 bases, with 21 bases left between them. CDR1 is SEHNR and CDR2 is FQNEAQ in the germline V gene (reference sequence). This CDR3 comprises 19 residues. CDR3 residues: CASSSARDTFQTGANVLTF. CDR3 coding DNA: TGTGCCAGCAGCTCCGCCCGGGACACTTTTCAAACTGGGGCCAACGTCCTGACTTTC.

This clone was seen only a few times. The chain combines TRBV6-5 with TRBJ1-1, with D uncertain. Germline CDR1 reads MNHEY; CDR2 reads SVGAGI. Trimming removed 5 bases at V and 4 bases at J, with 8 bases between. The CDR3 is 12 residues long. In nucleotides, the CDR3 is TGTGCCAGCAGTAACACACCCACTGAAGCTTTCTTT. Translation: CASSNTPTEAFF.

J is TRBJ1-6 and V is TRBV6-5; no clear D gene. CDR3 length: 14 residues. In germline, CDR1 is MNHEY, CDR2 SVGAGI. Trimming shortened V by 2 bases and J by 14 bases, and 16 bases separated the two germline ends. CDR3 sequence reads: CASSYLAGANALHF. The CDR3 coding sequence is TGTGCCAGCAGTTACCTCGCAGGCGCAAACGCCCTCCACTTT.

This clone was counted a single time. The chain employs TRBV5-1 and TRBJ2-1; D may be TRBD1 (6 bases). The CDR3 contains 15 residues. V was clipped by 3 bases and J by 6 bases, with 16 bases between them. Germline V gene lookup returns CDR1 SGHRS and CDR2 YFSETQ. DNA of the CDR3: TGCGCCAGCAGCTCGGTGGGGACACCCGCCAATGAGCAGTTCTTC. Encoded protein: CASSSVGTPANEQFF. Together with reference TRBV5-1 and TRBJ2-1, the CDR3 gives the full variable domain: KAGVTQTPRYLIKTRGQQVTLSCSPISGHRSVSWYQQTPGQGLQFLFEYFSETQRNKGNFPGRFSGRQFSNSRSEMNVSTLELGDSALYLCASSSVGTPANEQFFGPGTRLTVL.

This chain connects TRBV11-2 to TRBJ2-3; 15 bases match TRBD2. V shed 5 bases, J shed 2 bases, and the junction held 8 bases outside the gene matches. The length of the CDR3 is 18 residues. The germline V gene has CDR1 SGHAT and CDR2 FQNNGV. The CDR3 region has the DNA TGTGCCAGCAGCCTCCGGACTAGCGGGGGGGATTACACAGATACGCAGTATTTT. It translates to CASSLRTSGGDYTDTQYF.

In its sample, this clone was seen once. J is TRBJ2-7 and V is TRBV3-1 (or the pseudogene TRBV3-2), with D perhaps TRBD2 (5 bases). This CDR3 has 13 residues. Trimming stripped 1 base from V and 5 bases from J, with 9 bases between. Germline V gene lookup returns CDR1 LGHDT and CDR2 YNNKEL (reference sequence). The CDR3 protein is CASSQVSGDEQYF. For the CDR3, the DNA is TGTGCCAGCAGCCAAGTTTCCGGGGACGAGCAGTACTTC.

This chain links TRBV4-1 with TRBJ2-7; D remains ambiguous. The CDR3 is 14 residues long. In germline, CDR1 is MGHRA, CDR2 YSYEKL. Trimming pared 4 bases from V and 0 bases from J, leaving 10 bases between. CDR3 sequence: CASSPQDSSYEQYF. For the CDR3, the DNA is TGCGCCAGCAGCCCCCAGGATAGCTCCTACGAGCAGTACTTC.

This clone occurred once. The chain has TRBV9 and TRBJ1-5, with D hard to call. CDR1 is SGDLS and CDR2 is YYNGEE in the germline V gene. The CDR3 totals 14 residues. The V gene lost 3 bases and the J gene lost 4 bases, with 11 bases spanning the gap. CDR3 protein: CASSGGAGNQPQHF. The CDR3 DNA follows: TGTGCCAGCAGCGGCGGCGCGGGGAATCAGCCCCAGCATTTT.

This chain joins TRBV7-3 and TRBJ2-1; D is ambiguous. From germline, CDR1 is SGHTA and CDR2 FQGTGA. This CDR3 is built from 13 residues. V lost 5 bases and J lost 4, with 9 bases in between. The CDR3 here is CASSREAYNEQFF. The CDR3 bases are TGTGCCAGCAGCCGTGAGGCGTACAATGAGCAGTTCTTC.

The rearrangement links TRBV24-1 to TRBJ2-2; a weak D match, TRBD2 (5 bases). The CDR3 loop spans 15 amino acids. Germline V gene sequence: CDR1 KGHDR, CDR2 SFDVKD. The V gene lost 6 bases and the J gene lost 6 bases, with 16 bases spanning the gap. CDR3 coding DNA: TGTGCCACCAGTCCCCTCACAAGAGGGTCCGGGGAGCTGTTTTTT. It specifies CATSPLTRGSGELFF.

The CDR3 loop reads CAWTWQGKPYEQYF. The CDR3 nucleotides read TGTGCCTGGACCTGGCAGGGCAAGCCCTACGAGCAGTACTTC. The chain employs TRBV30 and TRBJ2-7, with D maybe TRBD1 (5 bases). The germline gives CDR1 GTSNPN, CDR2 SVGIG (reference sequence). Trimming took 4 bases from V and 2 from J, leaving 15 bases between them. CDR3 length: 14 amino acids.

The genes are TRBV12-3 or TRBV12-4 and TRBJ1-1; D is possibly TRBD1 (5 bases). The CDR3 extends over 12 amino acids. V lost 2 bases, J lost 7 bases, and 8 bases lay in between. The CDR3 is CASSLQGVEAFF. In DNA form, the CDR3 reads TGTGCCAGCAGTTTACAGGGCGTTGAAGCTTTCTTT.

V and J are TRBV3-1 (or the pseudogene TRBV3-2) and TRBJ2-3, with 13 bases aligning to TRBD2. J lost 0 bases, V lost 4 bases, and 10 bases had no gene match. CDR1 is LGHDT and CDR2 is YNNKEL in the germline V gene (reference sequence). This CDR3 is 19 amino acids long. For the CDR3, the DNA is TGTGCCAGCAGCCCCGGACTAGCGGGGGTCTCTATTAGCACAGATACGCAGTATTTT. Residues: CASSPGLAGVSISTDTQYF.

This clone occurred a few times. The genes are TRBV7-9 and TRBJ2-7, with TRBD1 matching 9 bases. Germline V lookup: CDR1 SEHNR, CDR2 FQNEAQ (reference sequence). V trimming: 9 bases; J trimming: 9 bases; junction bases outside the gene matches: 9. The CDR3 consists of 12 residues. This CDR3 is CASGEQGARQYF. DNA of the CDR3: TGTGCCAGTGGGGAACAGGGGGCGAGGCAGTACTTC.

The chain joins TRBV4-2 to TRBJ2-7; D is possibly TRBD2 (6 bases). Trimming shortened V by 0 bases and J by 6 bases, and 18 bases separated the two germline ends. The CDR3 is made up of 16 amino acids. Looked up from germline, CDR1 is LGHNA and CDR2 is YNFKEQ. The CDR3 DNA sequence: TGTGCCAGCAGCCAAGATCGGCCGGGGGACGGTTCCGAGCAGTACTTC. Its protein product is CASSQDRPGDGSEQYF.

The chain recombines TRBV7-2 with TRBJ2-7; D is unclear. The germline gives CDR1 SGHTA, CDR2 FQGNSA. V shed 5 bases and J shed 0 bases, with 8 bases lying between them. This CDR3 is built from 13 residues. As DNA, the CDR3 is TGTGCCAGCAGCCTCACAATCTCCTACGAGCAGTACTTC. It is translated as CASSLTISYEQYF.

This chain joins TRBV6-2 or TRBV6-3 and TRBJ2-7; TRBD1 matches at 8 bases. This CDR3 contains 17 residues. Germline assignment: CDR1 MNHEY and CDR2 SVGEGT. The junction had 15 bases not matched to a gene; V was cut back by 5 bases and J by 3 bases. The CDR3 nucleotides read TGTGCCAGCAGTAACCAATATCGACAGGGGAAGAACTACGAGCAGTACTTC. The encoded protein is CASSNQYRQGKNYEQYF.

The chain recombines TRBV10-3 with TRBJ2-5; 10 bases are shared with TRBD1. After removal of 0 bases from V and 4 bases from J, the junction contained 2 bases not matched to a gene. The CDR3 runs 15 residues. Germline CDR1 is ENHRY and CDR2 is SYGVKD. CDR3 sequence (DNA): TGTGCCATCAGTGAGTCGACAGGGGGCCCAGAGACCCAGTACTTC. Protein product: CAISESTGGPETQYF.

The CDR3 DNA follows: TGCGCCAGCAGCTTGGGGCAGCGAGGGGGTGGCTACACCTTC. It translates to CASSLGQRGGGYTF. The gene calls are TRBV5-1 and TRBJ1-2; maybe TRBD1 (6 bases). Deletions cut 0 bases from V and 7 bases from J, with 13 bases between. The CDR3 has 14 residues. The germline gives CDR1 SGHRS, CDR2 YFSETQ.